A single sample gave rise to the 9 T cell receptor beta chains below, sequenced in a study of T cells in Graves' hyperthyroidism and ophthalmopathy. Amplification targeted TCR beta CDR3 regions from RNA transcripts. During a first-round RT-PCR of the TCR CDR3, the HTBI primer set was used. TCRdb fed the multiplex PCR reads into MiXCR, producing one record per CDR3 protein. The sample has about 400,000 distinct CDR3 sequences, about 14% seen once. The specimen sequenced was blood. Receptors were obtained from a man aged 50 to 59 with Graves' ophthalmopathy.

This clonotype was found many times. V and J are TRBV30 and TRBJ2-3; 9 bases align to TRBD2. Germline CDR1 and CDR2: GTSNPN and SVGIG (reference sequence). V lost 2 bases, J lost 6 bases, and 9 bases stayed unmatched. The CDR3 length is 15 residues. The CDR3 here is CAWSTSAGGIDTQYF. DNA of the CDR3: TGTGCCTGGAGTACCTCCGCGGGAGGGATCGATACGCAGTATTTT. The entire variable domain, with the rest obtained from reference TRBV30 and TRBJ2-3, is as follows: SQTIHQWPATLVQPVGSPLSLECTVEGTSNPNLYWYRQAAGRGLQLLFYSVGIGQISSEVPQNLSASRPQDRQFILSSKKLLLSDSGFYLCAWSTSAGGIDTQYFGPGTRLTVL.

The chain combines TRBV5-1 with TRBJ1-1; weak D call: TRBD1 (5 bases). CDR1 is SGHRS, CDR2 YFSETQ, per germline. Between the trimmed V and J ends, which lost 5 bases and 4 bases, there was a span of 12 bases. This CDR3 has 13 residues. The CDR3 DNA reads as TGCGCCAGCAGAGTTCGGGGGTCCACTGAAGCTTTCTTT. As protein: CASRVRGSTEAFF. Variable domain in full (rest from reference TRBV5-1 and TRBJ1-1): KAGVTQTPRYLIKTRGQQVTLSCSPISGHRSVSWYQQTPGQGLQFLFEYFSETQRNKGNFPGRFSGRQFSNSRSEMNVSTLELGDSALYLCASRVRGSTEAFFGQGTRLTVV.

In this sample, this clonotype turned up many times. This chain uses TRBV11-2 with TRBJ2-1, with D possibly being TRBD1 (5 bases). The V end was cut by 6 bases, the J end by 5 bases, with 23 bases between. CDR3 length: 17 residues. Per germline, CDR1 SGHAT and CDR2 FQNNGV. The CDR3 region is CASRPKRGEPWDNEQFF. The CDR3 DNA reads TGTGCCAGCAGACCCAAAAGGGGCGAGCCTTGGGACAATGAGCAGTTCTTC.

This clonotype showed up many times. This sequence joins TRBV5-1 and TRBJ2-1; 7 nucleotides align to TRBD2. V dropped 4 bases and J dropped 9; count of bases not matched to a gene: 13. The CDR3 has 15 residues. Germline loops: CDR1 SGHRS, CDR2 YFSETQ. The CDR3 nucleotides read TGCGCCAGCAGCCGGATGGGCGGGAGTAATACTGAGCAGTTCTTC. The encoded protein is CASSRMGGSNTEQFF.

The CDR3 coding sequence is TGTGCCAGCAGCCCGCCGGGACAGGTTCGTTATGGCTACACCTTC. Amino acids: CASSPPGQVRYGYTF. This chain links TRBV4-2 with TRBJ1-2, with TRBD1 identical over 8 bases. The trim removed 4 bases at V and 5 bases at J, leaving 9 bases unmatched. This CDR3 comprises 15 residues. CDR1 is LGHNA and CDR2 is YNFKEQ in the germline V gene.

This clonotype occurred many times. The V and J genes are TRBV15 and TRBJ2-5; no firm D call. CDR1 LNHNV and CDR2 YYDKDF come from the germline V gene (reference sequence). This CDR3 has 15 residues. The V gene lost 4 bases and the J gene lost 4 bases, with 16 bases spanning the gap. This chain's CDR3 is CATSMGLRKGETQYF. CDR3 in DNA: TGTGCCACCAGCATGGGGTTAAGGAAAGGAGAGACCCAGTACTTC.

The rearrangement links TRBV30 to TRBJ1-4; the match to TRBD1 covers 8 bases. The CDR3 runs to 13 residues. The germline V gene has CDR1 GTSNPN and CDR2 SVGIG (reference sequence). The trim removed 4 bases at V and 8 bases at J, leaving 6 bases unmatched. The CDR3 bases are TGTGCCTGGACTGGACAGGGAAGCGAAAAACTGTTTTTT. It is translated as CAWTGQGSEKLFF.

Ten or more counts support this clonotype. CDR3 in amino acids: CAYRTQSWNNEQFF. CDR3 DNA: TGTGCCTATCGGACTCAGAGCTGGAACAATGAGCAGTTCTTC. The chain carries TRBV30 and TRBJ2-1; possible D gene TRBD2, 5 bases. Trimming left V 7 bases short and J 5 bases short, with 18 bases between. The CDR3 runs 14 residues. Germline V gene sequence: CDR1 GTSNPN, CDR2 SVGIG (reference sequence). The complete variable domain, with remaining parts taken from reference TRBV30 and TRBJ2-1, reads SQTIHQWPATLVQPVGSPLSLECTVEGTSNPNLYWYRQAAGRGLQLLFYSVGIGQISSEVPQNLSASRPQDRQFILSSKKLLLSDSGFYLCAYRTQSWNNEQFFGPGTRLTVL.

The chain links TRBV11-1 to TRBJ2-2, with D unresolved. Germline CDR1 is SGHAT and CDR2 is FQDESV (reference sequence). This CDR3 contains 16 residues. Between the trimmed V and J ends, which lost 1 base and 7 bases, there was a span of 16 bases. The CDR3 loop is CASSLVLTLWVGELFF. CDR3 DNA sequence: TGTGCCAGCAGCTTAGTACTAACCCTTTGGGTCGGGGAGCTGTTTTTT.